The 10 T cell receptor beta chains below were found in one sample sequenced in a study of shared clonotypes between healthy human individuals. Cells designated naive CD8 were CD45RO-negative and were positively selected for CCR7, with terminally differentiated effector memory CD45RA+ cells excluded. Generated by immunoSEQ multiplex PCR, the TCRdb table keeps only in-frame clones and is missing some. The data contain roughly 590,000 clones, 95% of them singletons. The sequenced sample consisted of naive CD8+ T cells sorted from blood. The receptors come from a woman aged 25 to 39 in good health.

The chain uses TRBV6-5 and TRBJ1-4, with 12 bases aligning to TRBD1. Germline V lookup: CDR1 MNHEY, CDR2 SVGAGI. The CDR3 has 15 residues. The V gene end was trimmed by 6 bases and the J gene end by 8 bases; junction bases not matched to a gene: 7. In DNA form, the CDR3 reads TGTGCCAGCAGATACGGGACAGGGGGCAGGGAAAAACTGTTTTTT. Amino acids: CASRYGTGGREKLFF.

The CDR3 DNA follows: TGCAGCGTGGGACAGGGTGCGAACACCGGGGAGCTGTTTTTT. As protein: CSVGQGANTGELFF. This rearrangement joins TRBV29-1 to TRBJ2-2; 9 bases agree with TRBD1. This CDR3 has 14 residues. V gave up 6 bases and J gave up 0 bases; unmatched junction bases: 2. The germline V gene encodes CDR1 SQVTM and CDR2 ANQGSEA.

The CDR3 spells CASSFLGHINTEAFF. The CDR3 DNA is TGTGCCAGCAGTTTTCTTGGACACATCAACACTGAAGCTTTCTTT. The chain carries TRBV28 and TRBJ1-1, with D perhaps TRBD1 (5 bases). Trimming removed 3 bases from V and 2 bases from J, with 13 bases in between. The germline CDR1 and CDR2 sequences are MDHEN and SYDVKM. The CDR3 is 15 residues long.

The rearrangement joins TRBV2 to TRBJ2-7; 10 bases align to TRBD2. V dropped 6 bases and J dropped 0; count of bases not matched to a gene: 8. The CDR3 length is 16 residues. Germline CDR1 is SNHLY and CDR2 is FYNNEI. The CDR3 loop is CASRATSGTSSYEQYF. The DNA of the CDR3 is TGTGCCAGCAGAGCCACTAGCGGGACAAGCTCCTACGAGCAGTACTTC. The full variable domain, with the rest looked up from reference TRBV2 and TRBJ2-7, is EPEVTQTPSHQVTQMGQEVILRCVPISNHLYFYWYRQILGQKVEFLVSFYNNEISEKSEIFDDQFSVERPDGSNFTLKIRSTKLEDSAMYFCASRATSGTSSYEQYFGPGTRLTVT.

V usage is TRBV28 and J usage is TRBJ2-1, with D maybe TRBD2 (5 bases). CDR1 is MDHEN and CDR2 is SYDVKM in the germline V gene. V was clipped by 2 bases and J by 7 bases, with 12 bases between them. The CDR3 spans 14 residues. The CDR3 spells CASSLALGGNEQFF. The CDR3 DNA reads as TGTGCCAGCAGTTTAGCACTAGGTGGAAATGAGCAGTTCTTC.

This clone was seen just once. This sample includes further DNA sequences coding for the same CDR3. CDR3 sequence: CSVSGGSYEQYF. In DNA form, the CDR3 reads TGCAGCGTATCGGGGGGATCCTACGAGCAGTACTTC. The V call is TRBV29-1, the J call TRBJ2-7; 7 bases align to TRBD2. The CDR3 sequence is 12 residues long. Germline-derived CDR1 and CDR2 are SQVTM and ANQGSEA. J gave up 1 base and V 6 bases, and 3 bases lay outside the gene matches.

On this clone itself: Other DNA sequences within the sample encode an identical CDR3. The V gene is TRBV4-2, the J gene TRBJ2-7; 11 nucleotides line up with TRBD2. Germline-derived CDR1 and CDR2 are LGHNA and YNFKEQ. Trimming took 0 bases from V and 1 from J; bases not matched to a gene: 5. The CDR3 covers 17 residues. CDR3 DNA: TGTGCCAGCAGCCAAGAAAGCCTAGCGGGAGGTTCCTACGAGCAGTACTTC. Encoded protein: CASSQESLAGGSYEQYF.

This clone has just one count. The chain employs TRBV5-1 and TRBJ2-7; D is undetermined. In germline, CDR1 is SGHRS, CDR2 YFSETQ. The CDR3 sequence is 12 residues long. Trimming took off 5 bases at V and 6 bases at J, with 12 bases between the two ends. The DNA of the CDR3 is TGCGCCAGCAGTTCCCCGAGAGGCGAGCAGTACTTC. Protein product: CASSSPRGEQYF. Complete variable domain (other parts from reference TRBV5-1 and TRBJ2-7): KAGVTQTPRYLIKTRGQQVTLSCSPISGHRSVSWYQQTPGQGLQFLFEYFSETQRNKGNFPGRFSGRQFSNSRSEMNVSTLELGDSALYLCASSSPRGEQYFGPGTRLTVT.

V gene TRBV19 combines with J gene TRBJ2-5; 10 bases match TRBD2. Per germline, CDR1 LNHDA and CDR2 SQIVND (reference sequence). This CDR3 has 21 residues. V was clipped by 5 bases and J by 5 bases; unmatched bases: 26. This CDR3 reads CASSPHRLTSGDVNIWETQYF. CDR3 nucleotide sequence: TGTGCCAGTAGTCCCCACAGACTAACTAGCGGGGATGTCAATATATGGGAGACCCAGTACTTC.

The chain uses TRBV28 and TRBJ1-5, with 8 nucleotides matching TRBD1. Germline values: CDR1 MDHEN, CDR2 SYDVKM. After removal of 6 bases from V and 3 bases from J, the junction contained 7 bases not matched to a gene. The CDR3 is 15 residues long. This CDR3 is CASRHRGSFNQPQHF. The DNA for the CDR3 is TGTGCCAGCAGACACAGGGGGAGTTTCAATCAGCCCCAGCATTTT.